Below, 23 T cell receptor beta chains from the same sample are listed, as sequenced in a study of Ad26.COV2.S vaccination and SARS-CoV-2 variants. Treatment denoted: about 20 received Ad26.COV2.S at low or high dose, single or two shots; roughly five received placebo; per-sample allocation not given. The study sampled participants on day 63 after the first vaccine or placebo injection. TCRdb's copy holds only in-frame clones and misses some; the assay was immunoSEQ multiplex PCR. Of about 400,000 clones in the sample, 83% were seen once. The specimen comprised peripheral blood, sampled in a trial of Ad26.COV2.S vaccine versus placebo. The receptors were gathered from a person aged 18 to 59 who received the Ad26.COV2.S COVID-19 vaccine or a placebo.

This rearrangement joins TRBV11-2 to TRBJ2-3; 11 bases agree with TRBD1. The CDR3 has 14 amino acids. Germline V lookup: CDR1 SGHAT, CDR2 FQNNGV. The J segment lost 9 bases and the V segment lost 5 bases, leaving 7 bases of the junction unmatched. The CDR3 bases are TGTGCCAGCAGCCCCGGGACAGGGGGGGAAACGCAGTATTTT. This sequence encodes CASSPGTGGETQYF. Combining the CDR3 with reference TRBV11-2 and TRBJ2-3 gives the whole variable domain EAGVAQSPRYKIIEKRQSVAFWCNPISGHATLYWYQQILGQGPKLLIQFQNNGVVDDSQLPKDRFSAERLKGVDSTLKIQPAKLEDSAVYLCASSPGTGGETQYFGPGTRLTVL.

J is TRBJ2-5 and V is TRBV4-1; no definite D call. The germline gives CDR1 MGHRA, CDR2 YSYEKL. The CDR3 length is 14 residues. The V end lost 0 bases, the J end lost 4 bases, and 9 bases lay between the germline ends. CDR3 bases: TGCGCCAGCAGCCAAGAAGGCCTAGGAGAGACCCAGTACTTC. It encodes CASSQEGLGETQYF.

The rearrangement links TRBV6-2 or TRBV6-3 to TRBJ1-5; TRBD1 matches at 8 bases. Germline CDR1 reads MNHEY; CDR2 reads SVGEGT. J gave up 0 bases and V 5 bases, and 3 bases lay outside the gene matches. This CDR3 comprises 15 residues. CDR3 region: CASSRTGRSNQPQHF. CDR3 DNA sequence: TGTGCCAGCAGTCGGACAGGGCGTAGCAATCAGCCCCAGCATTTT.

This rearrangement joins TRBV15 to TRBJ2-3; D uncertain. The V gene's germline CDR1 is LNHNV and CDR2 YYDKDF (reference sequence). This CDR3 has 14 residues. The V end lost 7 bases, the J end lost 2 bases, and 13 bases lay between the germline ends. This chain's CDR3 is CATMGPGPTDTQYF. The CDR3 DNA reads TGTGCCACCATGGGCCCCGGCCCCACAGATACGCAGTATTTT.

The rearrangement joins TRBV5-1 to TRBJ1-4, with D possibly TRBD1 on 5 matching bases. The CDR3 is 15 amino acids. The germline CDR1 and CDR2 sequences are SGHRS and YFSETQ. V lost 6 bases, J lost 4 bases, and 16 bases lay in between. CDR3: CASNRGSGNNEKLFF. The CDR3 region has the DNA TGCGCCAGCAACCGGGGGAGTGGGAATAATGAAAAACTGTTTTTT.

The chain's CDR3 is CASSPRLAYTGELFF. DNA of the CDR3: TGTGCCAGCAGCCCAAGACTAGCGTACACCGGGGAGCTGTTTTTT. The rearrangement links TRBV7-7 to TRBJ2-2; 8 nucleotides align to TRBD2. This CDR3 contains 15 residues. The J segment lost 3 bases and the V segment lost 5 bases, leaving 5 bases of the junction unmatched. Germline V gives CDR1 SSHAT, CDR2 FNYEAQ (reference sequence).

The rearrangement uses TRBV18 and TRBJ1-1; D ambiguous. The CDR3 loop spans 13 amino acids. V was shortened by 3 bases and J by 5 bases, with 10 bases between the two germline ends. Germline lookup yields CDR1 KGHSH and CDR2 LQKENI. CDR3 in amino acids: CASSPLGRTEAFF. The CDR3 DNA sequence: TGTGCCAGCTCACCTCTCGGGCGGACTGAAGCTTTCTTT.

The chain is built from TRBV6-2 or TRBV6-3 and TRBJ1-2, with 7 nucleotides matching TRBD1. Germline V gene sequence: CDR1 MNHEY, CDR2 SVGEGT. CDR3 length: 16 amino acids. After removal of 2 bases from V and 1 base from J, the junction contained 7 bases not matched to a gene. CDR3 loop: CASSYPRQGGNYGYTF. The CDR3, as DNA: TGTGCCAGCAGTTACCCCCGTCAGGGGGGTAACTATGGCTACACCTTC.

This chain uses TRBV5-5 with TRBJ2-7; D might be TRBD2 (5 bases). The CDR3 sequence is 14 residues long. The V end was cut by 0 bases, the J end by 3 bases, with 10 bases between. The V gene's germline CDR1 is SGHKS and CDR2 YYEKEE (reference sequence). Here the CDR3 DNA reads TGTGCCAGCAGCTTGGAGCCTAGCAGCTACGAGCAGTACTTC. It specifies CASSLEPSSYEQYF. Drawing the rest from reference TRBV5-5 and TRBJ2-7, the complete variable domain is DAGVTQSPTHLIKTRGQQVTLRCSPISGHKSVSWYQQVLGQGPQFIFQYYEKEERGRGNFPDRFSARQFPNYSSELNVNALLLGDSALYLCASSLEPSSYEQYFGPGTRLTVT.

V usage is TRBV19 and J usage is TRBJ1-2, with no clear D. This CDR3 region has 11 residues. V was clipped by 3 bases and J by 5 bases, with 4 bases between them. Germline loops: CDR1 LNHDA, CDR2 SQIVND (reference sequence). The CDR3 spells CASSIKYGYTF. The DNA of the CDR3 is TGTGCCAGTAGTATCAAATATGGCTACACCTTC.

V usage is TRBV6-1 and J usage is TRBJ1-1; 7 nucleotides align to TRBD1. From germline, CDR1 is MNHNS and CDR2 SASEGT. V shed 2 bases, J shed 7 bases, and the junction held 10 bases outside the gene matches. The length of the CDR3 is 15 residues. CDR3 protein: CASSETPRGGIEAFF. The CDR3 nucleotides are TGTGCCAGCAGTGAAACTCCGAGAGGGGGCATTGAAGCTTTCTTT.

V and J are TRBV5-1 and TRBJ2-1; perhaps D is TRBD1 or TRBD2 (5 bases each). The CDR3 has 15 amino acids. V gave up 4 bases and J gave up 7 bases, with 18 bases separating them. CDR1 is SGHRS and CDR2 is YFSETQ in the germline V gene. CDR3 region: CASSIQNGAGNEQFF. CDR3 nucleotides: TGCGCCAGCAGCATCCAGAACGGGGCCGGGAATGAGCAGTTCTTC.

The chain couples TRBV6-5 to TRBJ2-2; 7 bases are shared with TRBD1. V was clipped by 2 bases and J by 4 bases; unmatched bases: 1. The germline V gene has CDR1 MNHEY and CDR2 SVGAGI. The length of the CDR3 is 14 residues. CDR3 sequence: CASSYRGRTGELFF. In nucleotides, the CDR3 is TGTGCCAGCAGTTACAGGGGGCGCACCGGGGAGCTGTTTTTT.

In its sample, this clone was seen once. This chain joins TRBV6-5 and TRBJ2-1; 11 bases map to TRBD2. V shed 4 bases, J shed 7 bases, and the junction held 6 bases outside the gene matches. CDR1 and CDR2 from the germline V gene are MNHEY and SVGAGI. The CDR3 covers 15 residues. The CDR3 reads CASSLAGGRRNEQFF. For the CDR3, the DNA is TGTGCCAGCAGTTTAGCGGGAGGGCGAAGAAATGAGCAGTTCTTC.

This rearrangement joins TRBV12-3 or TRBV12-4 to TRBJ2-7; D is tentatively TRBD1 or TRBD2 (5 bases each). The CDR3 is 13 amino acids. V was cut by 7 bases and J by 1 base, with 11 bases left in between. CDR3: CASTRDGSYEQYF. Here the CDR3 DNA reads TGTGCCAGCACCCGGGACGGGTCCTACGAGCAGTACTTC.

This clone has a handful of counts. The chain joins TRBV7-9 to TRBJ1-6; the D gene is possibly TRBD1 (5 bases). The germline V gene has CDR1 SEHNR and CDR2 FQNEAQ (reference sequence). The CDR3 extends over 15 amino acids. V shed 2 bases and J shed 7 bases, with 12 bases lying between them. The DNA for the CDR3 is TGTGCCAGCAGCTTAATTACGGGACCCAATTCACCCCTCCACTTT. This encodes CASSLITGPNSPLHF. Based on the CDR3 plus reference TRBV7-9 and TRBJ1-6, the full variable domain is DTGVSQNPRHKITKRGQNVTFRCDPISEHNRLYWYRQTLGQGPEFLTYFQNEAQLEKSRLLSDRFSAERPKGSFSTLEIQRTEQGDSAMYLCASSLITGPNSPLHFGNGTRLTVT.

Of note for this clone: An end of the junction does not agree with germline; a read error may underlie this. The genes are TRBV7-9 and TRBJ2-7, with TRBD1 matching 7 bases. Germline lookup yields CDR1 SEHNR and CDR2 FQNEAQ (reference sequence). The CDR3 extends over 12 amino acids. Here the CDR3 reads CASSFSDRDTLF. CDR3 sequence (DNA): TGTGCCAGCAGCTTCTCAGACAGGGACACTCTCTTC.

The V call is TRBV9, the J call TRBJ1-5, with D uncertain. The CDR3 is made up of 12 amino acids. CDR1 and CDR2 from the germline V gene are SGDLS and YYNGEE. Trimming took off 0 bases at V and 12 bases at J, with 10 bases between the two ends. The CDR3 reads CASSVAIYLQHF. The CDR3 DNA is TGTGCCAGCAGCGTAGCGATTTATCTCCAGCATTTT.

The chain combines TRBV5-1 with TRBJ2-1; TRBD1 is a possible D gene (6 bases). From germline, CDR1 is SGHRS and CDR2 YFSETQ. The length of the CDR3 is 13 residues. Trimming left V 10 bases short and J 2 bases short, with 13 bases between. This CDR3 is CAPVGGPYNEQFF. In nucleotides, the CDR3 is TGCGCCCCGGTAGGGGGACCCTACAATGAGCAGTTCTTC.

V usage is TRBV6-6 and J usage is TRBJ1-4; 7 bases map to TRBD1. The V and J ends lost 10 bases and 5 bases, in that order; junction bases with no gene match: 10. CDR1 and CDR2 (germline): MNHNY, SVGAGI (reference sequence). The CDR3 runs 14 residues. CDR3 in DNA: TGTGCCACCTATTCGGGACAGTTCAATGAAAAACTGTTTTTT. Translation: CATYSGQFNEKLFF.

The gene calls are TRBV6-5 and TRBJ1-2, with TRBD1 matching 8 bases. CDR1 is MNHEY, CDR2 SVGAGI, per germline. This CDR3 contains 15 residues. Trimming cost V 6 bases and J 4 bases; bases outside gene matches: 10. The CDR3 DNA follows: TGTGCCAGCAGCATAGCCGGACAGGGAGCCTATGGCTACACCTTC. As protein: CASSIAGQGAYGYTF.

This chain uses TRBV13 with TRBJ2-7; unclear D gene. V lost 5 bases, J lost 0 bases, and 8 bases lay in between. The CDR3 sequence is 13 residues long. Germline V gene data show CDR1 as PRHDT and CDR2 as FYEKMQ (reference sequence). CDR3 sequence: CASSLQSSYEQYF. Here the CDR3 DNA reads TGTGCCAGCAGCCTCCAGAGCTCCTACGAGCAGTACTTC.

The CDR3 is CATSDGGLLYGYTF. As DNA, the CDR3 is TGTGCCACCAGTGATGGGGGACTGCTCTATGGCTACACCTTC. This sequence joins TRBV24-1 and TRBJ1-2, with D possibly being TRBD1 (5 bases). There are 14 residues in the CDR3. Between the trimmed V and J ends, which lost 3 bases and 4 bases, there was a span of 11 bases. Germline CDR1 and CDR2: KGHDR and SFDVKD.